These 26 T cell receptor beta chains were all obtained from the same sample, sequenced in a study of blood T cell repertoires in COVID-19. TCRdb's copy holds only in-frame clones and misses some; the assay was immunoSEQ multiplex PCR. The sample includes roughly 440,000 clones, approximately 88% seen only once; the top ten take around 12%. Sequences were obtained from peripheral blood. These receptors all come from a woman aged 50 to 60 with COVID-19, enrolled during active disease.

This chain links TRBV4-1 with TRBJ1-2; 7 bases fit TRBD1. The germline CDR1 and CDR2 sequences are MGHRA and YSYEKL. The CDR3 runs to 14 residues. The V and J ends lost 3 bases and 3 bases, in that order; junction bases with no gene match: 4. CDR3 in amino acids: CASSQSTGDYGYTF. For the CDR3, the DNA is TGCGCCAGCAGCCAGAGTACAGGGGACTATGGCTACACCTTC.

This clone turned up a few times. V and J are TRBV19 and TRBJ1-5; no firm D call. CDR1 and CDR2 (germline): LNHDA, SQIVND (reference sequence). CDR3 length: 14 residues. The ends were cut back, 2 bases at V and 3 bases at J, with 8 bases in the middle. The CDR3 region has the DNA TGTGCCAGTAGTATACGAGCTCTCAATCAGCCCCAGCATTTT. As protein: CASSIRALNQPQHF.

The rearrangement uses TRBV6-6 and TRBJ2-7; TRBD2 agrees at 11 bases. The CDR3 covers 17 residues. With 6 bases clipped from V and 2 bases from J, the junction kept 12 bases outside the gene matches. Germline V gives CDR1 MNHNY, CDR2 SVGAGI (reference sequence). CDR3 amino acids: CASSRFSGTSGTYEQYF. The DNA for the CDR3 is TGTGCCAGCAGCCGATTTTCCGGGACTAGCGGCACCTACGAGCAGTACTTC.

J is TRBJ2-2 and V is TRBV6-5; 7 bases match TRBD1. This CDR3 spans 15 amino acids. Germline CDR1 is MNHEY and CDR2 is SVGAGI. Germline trimming cut 4 bases from V and 7 bases from J; bases unmatched to any gene: 9. The DNA of the CDR3 is TGTGCCAGCAGTTTCCAAAGGGGGCTTAGCGGGGAGCTGTTTTTT. This gives the protein CASSFQRGLSGELFF.

CDR3 in DNA: TGTGCCAGCAGTGAAAACCGGGGAGTGAGAGAGACCCAGTACTTC. Translating it yields CASSENRGVRETQYF. V is TRBV6-1 and J is TRBJ2-5; a weak D match, TRBD2 (5 bases). V was pared by 2 bases and J by 4 bases, with 14 bases between. Germline V gene data show CDR1 as MNHNS and CDR2 as SASEGT. The length of the CDR3 is 15 residues.

This chain joins TRBV7-9 and TRBJ2-7; weak D call: TRBD1 (6 bases). The ends were cut back, 7 bases at V and 6 bases at J, with 16 bases in the middle. Germline CDR1 and CDR2: SEHNR and FQNEAQ (reference sequence). The CDR3 loop spans 13 amino acids. CDR3 region: CASTSGVVLEQYF. CDR3 bases: TGTGCCAGCACCTCAGGGGTGGTTCTCGAGCAGTACTTC.

This clone is a singleton in its sample. This sequence joins TRBV5-1 and TRBJ2-2, with 7 bases lining up with TRBD2. The ends lost 0 bases at V and 1 base at J; junction bases unmatched: 3. Germline CDR1 is SGHRS and CDR2 is YFSETQ. This CDR3 spans 16 amino acids. This CDR3 reads CASSLVSGENTGELFF. DNA for the CDR3: TGCGCCAGCAGCTTGGTAAGCGGGGAGAACACCGGGGAGCTGTTTTTT. Using reference TRBV5-1 and TRBJ2-2 for the parts outside the CDR3, the full variable domain is KAGVTQTPRYLIKTRGQQVTLSCSPISGHRSVSWYQQTPGQGLQFLFEYFSETQRNKGNFPGRFSGRQFSNSRSEMNVSTLELGDSALYLCASSLVSGENTGELFFGEGSRLTVL.

This chain uses TRBV19 with TRBJ2-5, with D possibly matching TRBD2 (6 bases). CDR1 LNHDA and CDR2 SQIVND come from the germline V gene (reference sequence). The CDR3 length is 15 residues. The germline V and J ends were trimmed by 5 bases and 1 base, with 14 bases remaining between them. The CDR3 DNA is TGTGCCAGTAGTCTAGGACCCGGGGGCCAAGAGACCCAGTACTTC. This gives the protein CASSLGPGGQETQYF.

The chain joins TRBV13 to TRBJ2-5, with D tentatively TRBD2 (6 bases). The CDR3 is 15 residues long. V shed 4 bases and J shed 2 bases, with 14 bases lying between them. Germline-derived CDR1 and CDR2 are PRHDT and FYEKMQ (reference sequence). The CDR3 DNA sequence: TGTGCCAGCAGCTCCCGCCGGGAGAGGCAAGAGACCCAGTACTTC. This encodes CASSSRRERQETQYF.

The chain has TRBV11-2 and TRBJ2-1, with a weak D call TRBD1 (5 bases). This CDR3 is built from 16 residues. Germline CDR1 and CDR2: SGHAT and FQNNGV. V was cut by 5 bases and J by 0 bases, with 14 bases left in between. CDR3 in DNA: TGTGCCAGCAGCAACACAGGTGCTAGCTCCTACAATGAGCAGTTCTTC. It codes for CASSNTGASSYNEQFF.

The chain joins TRBV5-5 to TRBJ1-2, with D uncertain. CDR3 length: 14 residues. V lost 4 bases to trimming and J lost 8 bases, with 18 bases between them. Germline values: CDR1 SGHKS, CDR2 YYEKEE (reference sequence). CDR3 in amino acids: CASSPEPGVRGYTF. In DNA, the CDR3 is TGTGCCAGCAGCCCTGAGCCGGGAGTCAGGGGCTACACCTTC. Full variable domain (rest looked up from reference TRBV5-5 and TRBJ1-2): DAGVTQSPTHLIKTRGQQVTLRCSPISGHKSVSWYQQVLGQGPQFIFQYYEKEERGRGNFPDRFSARQFPNYSSELNVNALLLGDSALYLCASSPEPGVRGYTFGSGTRLTVV.

This chain joins TRBV19 and TRBJ2-1; 7 bases match TRBD1. CDR1 LNHDA and CDR2 SQIVND come from the germline V gene (reference sequence). CDR3 size: 16 residues. V dropped 10 bases and J dropped 0; count of bases not matched to a gene: 12. CDR3 loop: CATFPHGDSSYNEQFF. CDR3 bases: TGTGCCACCTTCCCTCACGGGGACAGCTCCTACAATGAGCAGTTCTTC.

The sample holds one count of this clone. The genes are TRBV5-4 and TRBJ2-2, with D tentatively TRBD1 (6 bases). The V and J ends lost 3 bases and 6 bases respectively, with 12 bases between them. The CDR3 length is 14 residues. Germline V lookup: CDR1 SGHNT, CDR2 YYREEE (reference sequence). Here the CDR3 reads CASSWDISPGELFF. The CDR3 bases are TGTGCCAGCAGCTGGGACATCTCTCCCGGGGAGCTGTTTTTT.

This sequence joins TRBV6-5 and TRBJ1-2, with 8 bases that match TRBD1. The V gene's germline CDR1 is MNHEY and CDR2 SVGAGI. J was trimmed by 4 bases and V by 8 bases; bases with no gene match: 9. The CDR3 contains 14 residues. This CDR3 is CASVPGQAFYGYTF. The CDR3 DNA reads TGTGCCAGCGTTCCGGGACAGGCGTTCTATGGCTACACCTTC.

The rearrangement uses TRBV19 and TRBJ1-2, with D maybe TRBD1 (6 bases). V shed 7 bases and J shed 4 bases, with 13 bases lying between them. This CDR3 region has 13 residues. Germline V gene lookup returns CDR1 LNHDA and CDR2 SQIVND (reference sequence). The CDR3 nucleotides read TGTGCCAGTACCGAACAGGGCCCCTATGGCTACACCTTC. This codes for CASTEQGPYGYTF.

The rearrangement joins TRBV4-2 to TRBJ1-2, with D possibly matching TRBD1 (6 bases). Between the trimmed V and J ends, which lost 2 bases and 7 bases, there was a span of 8 bases. CDR3 size: 12 residues. The germline V gene has CDR1 LGHNA and CDR2 YNFKEQ. The CDR3 sequence: CASSQHRAGYTF. The CDR3 nucleotides are TGTGCCAGCAGCCAACACAGGGCTGGCTACACCTTC.

V usage is TRBV19 and J usage is TRBJ2-2; TRBD1 matches at 10 bases. The CDR3 runs 14 residues. J was trimmed by 2 bases and V by 10 bases; bases with no gene match: 4. CDR1 is LNHDA, CDR2 SQIVND, per germline (reference sequence). CDR3 amino acids: CATRDRGNTGELFF. DNA for the CDR3: TGTGCCACCCGGGACAGGGGAAACACCGGGGAGCTGTTTTTT. The whole variable domain, filled in from reference TRBV19 and TRBJ2-2, reads DGGITQSPKYLFRKEGQNVTLSCEQNLNHDAMYWYRQDPGQGLRLIYYSQIVNDFQKGDIAEGYSVSREKKESFPLTVTSAQKNPTAFYLCATRDRGNTGELFFGEGSRLTVL.

This clone has a single count. The chain joins TRBV29-1 to TRBJ1-5; D is perhaps TRBD1 (5 bases). The V and J ends lost 4 bases and 7 bases respectively, with 11 bases between them. The CDR3 loop spans 12 amino acids. Germline V gene sequence: CDR1 SQVTM, CDR2 ANQGSEA. CDR3 coding DNA: TGCAGCGTTGGGGGGGAGGACCAGCCCCAGCATTTT. This gives the protein CSVGGEDQPQHF.

The chain has TRBV19 and TRBJ1-2; D remains unclear. The length of the CDR3 is 13 residues. Trimming removed 5 bases from V and 4 bases from J, with 11 bases in between. Germline values: CDR1 LNHDA, CDR2 SQIVND (reference sequence). The CDR3 sequence: CASSRDLFYGYTF. For the CDR3, the DNA is TGTGCCAGTAGTCGCGATCTTTTCTATGGCTACACCTTC.

The chain combines TRBV27 with TRBJ1-1; D gene ambiguous. Germline V lookup: CDR1 MNHEY, CDR2 SMNVEV (reference sequence). V lost 1 base and J 11 bases, leaving 14 bases between the germline ends. The CDR3 contains 13 residues. CDR3 DNA: TGTGCCAGCAGTTTATATACCGGGATGGAGGCTTTCTTT. Its protein is CASSLYTGMEAFF.

This chain connects TRBV5-1 to TRBJ2-1, with D possibly being TRBD1 (5 bases). The CDR3 runs to 14 residues. The V gene's germline CDR1 is SGHRS and CDR2 YFSETQ. The V end lost 0 bases, the J end lost 8 bases, and 12 bases lay between the germline ends. This CDR3 reads CASSLVPGSDEQFF. CDR3 DNA sequence: TGCGCCAGCAGCTTGGTTCCAGGGTCGGATGAGCAGTTCTTC. Based on the CDR3 plus reference TRBV5-1 and TRBJ2-1, the full variable domain is KAGVTQTPRYLIKTRGQQVTLSCSPISGHRSVSWYQQTPGQGLQFLFEYFSETQRNKGNFPGRFSGRQFSNSRSEMNVSTLELGDSALYLCASSLVPGSDEQFFGPGTRLTVL.

V is TRBV12-3 or TRBV12-4 and J is TRBJ1-1, with a possible D match to TRBD1 (5 bases). This CDR3 region has 13 residues. V was trimmed by 6 bases and J by 6 bases, leaving 14 bases between them. The CDR3, as DNA: TGTGCCAGCAGCCCACCGGGGGGGGCTGAAGCTTTCTTT. The encoded protein is CASSPPGGAEAFF.

V and J are TRBV5-5 and TRBJ1-2; TRBD1 agrees at 9 bases. V was pared by 3 bases and J by 7 bases, with 7 bases of the junction left unmatched. From germline, CDR1 is SGHKS and CDR2 YYEKEE (reference sequence). This CDR3 comprises 14 residues. The CDR3, as DNA: TGTGCCAGCAGCTACGTAGTGACAGGGGGTGGCTACACCTTC. Amino acid sequence: CASSYVVTGGGYTF.

The chain employs TRBV5-6 and TRBJ2-5, with 7 bases identical to TRBD2. The germline CDR1 and CDR2 sequences are SGHDT and YYEEEE. The CDR3 consists of 16 residues. The V and J ends lost 2 bases and 4 bases, in that order; junction bases with no gene match: 11. As DNA, the CDR3 is TGTGCCAGCAGCTTCCCAACCGGGACTACGAGAGAGACCCAGTACTTC. This encodes CASSFPTGTTRETQYF.

The rearrangement joins TRBV5-6 to TRBJ2-2; TRBD1 might be the D (6 bases). Germline values: CDR1 SGHDT, CDR2 YYEEEE. The CDR3 consists of 14 residues. Trimming removed 3 bases from V and 6 bases from J, with 12 bases in between. The DNA of the CDR3 is TGTGCCAGCAGCTGGGGGACATTTTCCGGGGAGCTGTTTTTT. As protein: CASSWGTFSGELFF.

This chain connects TRBV7-6 to TRBJ2-7; possibly TRBD1 for D (6 bases). V was cut by 5 bases and J by 6 bases, with 20 bases left in between. The CDR3 has 15 residues. In germline, CDR1 is SGHVS, CDR2 FNYEAQ. The CDR3 spells CASSLGRGSVGEQYF. As DNA, the CDR3 is TGTGCCAGCAGCCTCGGCAGGGGTAGTGTGGGCGAGCAGTACTTC. Variable domain in full (rest from reference TRBV7-6 and TRBJ2-7): GAGVSQSPRYKVTKRGQDVALRCDPISGHVSLYWYRQALGQGPEFLTYFNYEAQQDKSGLPNDRFSAERPEGSISTLTIQRTEQRDSAMYRCASSLGRGSVGEQYFGPGTRLTVT.